Each of the 25 T cell receptor beta chains below was sequenced from the same sample in a study of cytomegalovirus exposure and HLA in healthy donors. It was with 60 Vbeta and 13 Jbeta primers that the PCR ran. Sequenced by immunoSEQ multiplex PCR; TCRdb stores in-frame clones only, minus some. The profile covers some 200,000 clones, with more than 60% appearing a single time and 0.2% to 0.25% taken by the ten largest. What was sequenced was PBMCs. Receptors were obtained from a girl under 10 years old in good health and CMV-seronegative.

V usage is TRBV19 and J usage is TRBJ2-3; 7 bases agree with TRBD1. The CDR3 loop spans 14 amino acids. J was trimmed by 2 bases and V by 9 bases; bases with no gene match: 8. The V gene's germline CDR1 is LNHDA and CDR2 SQIVND (reference sequence). The CDR3 reads CASRQGRDTDTQYF. The CDR3 DNA reads as TGTGCCAGCCGACAGGGTCGGGACACAGATACGCAGTATTTT.

The chain couples TRBV4-1 to TRBJ2-3; 13 nucleotides match TRBD2. Trimming took 0 bases from V and 6 from J; bases not matched to a gene: 12. The length of the CDR3 is 19 residues. The V gene's germline CDR1 is MGHRA and CDR2 YSYEKL. Here the CDR3 reads CASSQDPKTSGGPSDTQYF. The CDR3 bases are TGCGCCAGCAGCCAAGATCCCAAGACTAGCGGGGGGCCCTCGGATACGCAGTATTTT.

J is TRBJ2-1 and V is TRBV19; 8 bases line up with TRBD2. Germline assignment: CDR1 LNHDA and CDR2 SQIVND (reference sequence). Trimming removed 6 bases from V and 6 bases from J; junction bases left unmatched: 4. The CDR3 sequence is 13 residues long. CDR3 residues: CASSPGLVNEQFF. As DNA, the CDR3 is TGTGCCAGTAGCCCGGGACTAGTCAATGAGCAGTTCTTC.

This clone has a handful of counts. V usage is TRBV5-4 and J usage is TRBJ1-6, with TRBD1 matching over 8 bases. Germline CDR1 is SGHNT and CDR2 is YYREEE (reference sequence). The CDR3 covers 16 residues. Germline trimming cut 3 bases from V and 5 bases from J; bases unmatched to any gene: 7. The CDR3 loop reads CASSSDRENDNSPLHF. In DNA, the CDR3 is TGTGCCAGCAGCTCGGACAGGGAGAACGATAATTCACCCCTCCACTTT.

This clone has just one count. Here the CDR3 reads CASSQRTGRITEAFF. The CDR3 DNA reads as TGTGCCAGCAGCCAAAGGACAGGGCGGATCACTGAAGCTTTCTTT. This chain joins TRBV14 and TRBJ1-1; 8 bases fit TRBD1. CDR1 and CDR2 (germline): SGHDN, FVKESK. The CDR3 sequence is 15 residues long. V lost 2 bases, J lost 4 bases, and 6 bases stayed unmatched.

This chain connects TRBV27 to TRBJ2-2; D gene uncertain. Germline V gene sequence: CDR1 MNHEY, CDR2 SMNVEV (reference sequence). This CDR3 has 13 residues. V shed 2 bases and J shed 7 bases, with 8 bases lying between them. This chain's CDR3 is CASSLEVNGELFF. Written as DNA, the CDR3 is TGTGCCAGCAGTTTAGAGGTGAACGGGGAGCTGTTTTTT.

Only one count was recorded for this clone. The chain has TRBV29-1 and TRBJ2-1, with D possibly TRBD2 on 6 matching bases. The germline V gene has CDR1 SQVTM and CDR2 ANQGSEA. The CDR3 loop spans 13 amino acids. Deletions cut 4 bases from V and 3 bases from J, with 10 bases between. CDR3 bases: TGCAGCGTTGTTGTAGCGGACTACAATGAGCAGTTCTTC. Protein: CSVVVADYNEQFF.

This clone has more than one count but fewer than ten. In nucleotides, the CDR3 is TGTGCCAGTAGTAGGCTGATGAACACTGAAGCTTTCTTT. It encodes CASSRLMNTEAFF. This chain connects TRBV19 to TRBJ1-1; D is ambiguous. Trimming left V 4 bases short and J 0 bases short, with 6 bases between. From germline, CDR1 is LNHDA and CDR2 SQIVND (reference sequence). The CDR3 extends over 13 amino acids.

This chain joins TRBV15 and TRBJ1-4; 8 bases line up with TRBD1. The trim removed 1 base at V and 4 bases at J, leaving 5 bases unmatched. The CDR3 spans 16 residues. In germline, CDR1 is LNHNV, CDR2 YYDKDF (reference sequence). The CDR3 spells CATSRGGQALNEKLFF. In DNA form, the CDR3 reads TGTGCCACCAGCAGAGGGGGACAGGCCCTTAATGAAAAACTGTTTTTT.

The rearrangement links TRBV10-2 to TRBJ2-3; 11 bases line up with TRBD2. Per germline, CDR1 WSHSY and CDR2 SAAADI. With V trimmed by 0 bases and J by 1 base, 3 bases remained unmatched. The CDR3 length is 17 residues. This CDR3 is CASSESVAGGRTDTQYF. CDR3 nucleotides: TGCGCCAGCAGTGAGTCGGTAGCGGGGGGGCGCACAGATACGCAGTATTTT.

The chain uses TRBV11-2 and TRBJ1-2, with TRBD1 matching over 10 bases. The CDR3 extends over 13 amino acids. CDR1 and CDR2 (germline): SGHAT, FQNNGV. The V segment lost 5 bases and the J segment 8 bases; nucleotides outside the gene matches: 5. The CDR3 here is CASSPGQGRGYTF. CDR3 sequence (DNA): TGTGCCAGCAGCCCGGGACAGGGGCGGGGCTACACCTTC.

This rearrangement joins TRBV5-4 to TRBJ1-1; D is unclear. This CDR3 has 15 amino acids. Trimming stripped 0 bases from V and 0 bases from J, with 9 bases between. The germline V gene has CDR1 SGHNT and CDR2 YYREEE (reference sequence). The CDR3 DNA is TGTGCCAGCAGCTTGGGAGGCACCGTGAACACTGAAGCTTTCTTT. It specifies CASSLGGTVNTEAFF.

The CDR3 DNA reads as TGTGCCAGCAGCGCAAATTTAGCGGGAGGGCAGGGAGAGACCCAGTACTTC. This codes for CASSANLAGGQGETQYF. The chain carries TRBV11-2 and TRBJ2-5; the match to TRBD2 covers 11 bases. The CDR3 is made up of 17 amino acids. The germline gives CDR1 SGHAT, CDR2 FQNNGV. With 5 bases clipped from V and 4 bases from J, the junction kept 12 bases outside the gene matches.

The chain has TRBV23-1 and TRBJ2-1, with D maybe TRBD1 (5 bases). Being an ORF, TRBV23-1 has a function that is uncertain. The V and J ends lost 0 bases and 2 bases respectively, with 11 bases between them. The CDR3 is 16 residues long. The CDR3 protein is CASSQSRQGPYNEQFF. The CDR3 DNA is TGCGCCAGCAGTCAATCACGGCAGGGTCCCTACAATGAGCAGTTCTTC.

The chain is built from TRBV6-1 and TRBJ1-5; TRBD1 aligns across 7 bases. CDR1 is MNHNS, CDR2 SASEGT, per germline. With V trimmed by 4 bases and J by 7 bases, 4 bases remained unmatched. The CDR3 totals 13 residues. CDR3 amino acids: CASSGQGRQPQHF. CDR3 in DNA: TGTGCCAGCAGTGGACAGGGTAGACAGCCCCAGCATTTT.

This sequence joins TRBV15 and TRBJ1-5; TRBD1 matches 11 bases. Germline CDR1 and CDR2: LNHNV and YYDKDF (reference sequence). The CDR3 has 15 residues. The J segment lost 6 bases and the V segment lost 6 bases, leaving 7 bases of the junction unmatched. For the CDR3, the DNA is TGTGCCACCAGAGAAGGACAGGGGGCTTTTCAGCCCCAGCATTTT. Translated, it gives CATREGQGAFQPQHF. Filled out from reference TRBV15 and TRBJ1-5, the complete variable domain reads DAMVIQNPRYQVTQFGKPVTLSCSQTLNHNVMYWYQQKSSQAPKLLFHYYDKDFNNEADTPDNFQSRRPNTSFCFLDIRSPGLGDTAMYLCATREGQGAFQPQHFGDGTRLSIL.

The gene calls are TRBV10-3 and TRBJ2-1; 9 nucleotides line up with TRBD2. This CDR3 comprises 12 residues. Looked up from germline, CDR1 is ENHRY and CDR2 is SYGVKD. V was pared by 8 bases and J by 7 bases, with 3 bases of the junction left unmatched. CDR3 nucleotides: TGTGCCATCGGACTAGCGACGAATGAGCAGTTCTTC. Translated, it gives CAIGLATNEQFF.

The genes are TRBV5-4 and TRBJ2-1, with D possibly matching TRBD2 (6 bases). CDR3 length equals 16 residues. Trimming shortened V by 4 bases and J by 7 bases, and 21 bases separated the two germline ends. The germline gives CDR1 SGHNT, CDR2 YYREEE (reference sequence). The CDR3 DNA sequence: TGTGCCAGCAGCCCAACCTCCGGGACTTCAACTAATGAGCAGTTCTTC. This codes for CASSPTSGTSTNEQFF.

This rearrangement joins TRBV5-1 to TRBJ2-5; maybe TRBD1 (7 bases). Germline CDR1 reads SGHRS; CDR2 reads YFSETQ. The CDR3 has 16 amino acids. Trimming pared 5 bases from V and 2 bases from J, leaving 19 bases between. The CDR3 spells CASRYIGGGEQETQYF. CDR3 DNA: TGCGCCAGCAGATATATAGGGGGCGGGGAGCAAGAGACCCAGTACTTC.

With regard to this clone: The sample carries other DNA sequences with the same CDR3. The genes are TRBV9 and TRBJ2-1, with a possible D match to TRBD1 (5 bases). CDR3 length equals 14 residues. The germline V and J ends were trimmed by 0 bases and 2 bases, with 6 bases remaining between them. Germline loops: CDR1 SGDLS, CDR2 YYNGEE. CDR3 residues: CASSVEQAYNEQFF. CDR3 DNA: TGTGCCAGCAGCGTAGAACAGGCCTACAATGAGCAGTTCTTC.

The chain combines TRBV19 with TRBJ2-4, with D maybe TRBD2 (5 bases). Germline CDR1 LNHDA, CDR2 SQIVND (reference sequence). The CDR3 spans 13 residues. V was cut by 2 bases and J by 8 bases, with 10 bases left in between. In nucleotides, the CDR3 is TGTGCCAGTAGTATATTGTGGGGAGACATTCAGTACTTC. Translation: CASSILWGDIQYF.

The gene calls are TRBV5-4 and TRBJ2-1; 8 bases map to TRBD1. This CDR3 region has 14 residues. V lost 3 bases and J lost 9; bases outside the gene matches: 8. Germline assignment: CDR1 SGHNT and CDR2 YYREEE (reference sequence). CDR3 in DNA: TGTGCCAGCAGCTCGGAAGCAGGGGGCATTGAGCAGTTCTTC. Amino acid sequence: CASSSEAGGIEQFF.

The CDR3 nucleotides read TGTGCCAGCAGTTACTCGAAGCCGCCCCCTGGCTACACCTTC. This sequence encodes CASSYSKPPPGYTF. The chain employs TRBV6-5 and TRBJ1-2; D not resolved. Germline values: CDR1 MNHEY, CDR2 SVGAGI. V was shortened by 0 bases and J by 7 bases, with 12 bases between the two germline ends. This CDR3 comprises 14 residues.

The V gene is TRBV7-3, the J gene TRBJ2-5, with 9 bases that match TRBD2. The junction had 4 bases not matched to a gene; V was cut back by 2 bases and J by 3 bases. Germline assignment: CDR1 SGHTA and CDR2 FQGTGA. The CDR3 consists of 15 residues. The CDR3 DNA sequence: TGTGCCAGCAGCTTAGCTAGCGGGGTTGAAGAGACCCAGTACTTC. It specifies CASSLASGVEETQYF.

The chain recombines TRBV7-2 with TRBJ1-2; no clear D gene. V lost 7 bases to trimming and J lost 1 base, with 4 bases between them. CDR3 length: 11 residues. Germline CDR1 reads SGHTA; CDR2 reads FQGNSA. This chain's CDR3 is CASTNNYGYTF. The CDR3, as DNA: TGTGCCAGCACCAATAACTATGGCTACACCTTC.